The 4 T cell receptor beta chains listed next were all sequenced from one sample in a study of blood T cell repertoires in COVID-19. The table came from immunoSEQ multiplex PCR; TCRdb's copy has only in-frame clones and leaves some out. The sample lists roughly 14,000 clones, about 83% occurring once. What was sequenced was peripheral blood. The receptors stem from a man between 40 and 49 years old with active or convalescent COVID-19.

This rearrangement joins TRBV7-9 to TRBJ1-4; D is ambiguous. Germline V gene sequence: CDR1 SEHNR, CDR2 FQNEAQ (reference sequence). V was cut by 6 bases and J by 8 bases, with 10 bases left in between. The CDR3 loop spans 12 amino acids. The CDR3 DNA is TGTGCCAGCAGTCCACTCGAGGAAAAACTGTTTTTT. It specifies CASSPLEEKLFF.

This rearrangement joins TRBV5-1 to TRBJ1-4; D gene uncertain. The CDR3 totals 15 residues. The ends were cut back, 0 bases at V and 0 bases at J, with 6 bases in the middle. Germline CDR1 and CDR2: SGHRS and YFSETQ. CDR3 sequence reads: CASSLEAATNEKLFF. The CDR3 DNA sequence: TGCGCCAGCAGCTTGGAAGCCGCAACTAATGAAAAACTGTTTTTT.

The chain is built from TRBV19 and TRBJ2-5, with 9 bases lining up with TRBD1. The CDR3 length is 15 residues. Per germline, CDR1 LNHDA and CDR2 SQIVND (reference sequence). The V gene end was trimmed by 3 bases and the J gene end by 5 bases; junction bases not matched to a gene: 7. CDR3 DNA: TGTGCCAGTAGTATGGGACAGGGCGGTTGGGAGACCCAGTACTTC. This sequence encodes CASSMGQGGWETQYF.

CDR3 in amino acids: CASSLRNSPLHF. The CDR3 DNA reads TGTGCCAGCAGTCTCAGAAATTCACCCCTCCACTTT. J is TRBJ1-6 and V is TRBV5-6; D ambiguous. There are 12 residues in the CDR3. Looked up from germline, CDR1 is SGHDT and CDR2 is YYEEEE. V was shortened by 5 bases and J by 7 bases, with 7 bases between the two germline ends. Drawing the rest from reference TRBV5-6 and TRBJ1-6, the complete variable domain is DAGVTQSPTHLIKTRGQQVTLRCSPKSGHDTVSWYQQALGQGPQFIFQYYEEEERQRGNFPDRFSGHQFPNYSSELNVNALLLGDSALYLCASSLRNSPLHFGNGTRLTVT.